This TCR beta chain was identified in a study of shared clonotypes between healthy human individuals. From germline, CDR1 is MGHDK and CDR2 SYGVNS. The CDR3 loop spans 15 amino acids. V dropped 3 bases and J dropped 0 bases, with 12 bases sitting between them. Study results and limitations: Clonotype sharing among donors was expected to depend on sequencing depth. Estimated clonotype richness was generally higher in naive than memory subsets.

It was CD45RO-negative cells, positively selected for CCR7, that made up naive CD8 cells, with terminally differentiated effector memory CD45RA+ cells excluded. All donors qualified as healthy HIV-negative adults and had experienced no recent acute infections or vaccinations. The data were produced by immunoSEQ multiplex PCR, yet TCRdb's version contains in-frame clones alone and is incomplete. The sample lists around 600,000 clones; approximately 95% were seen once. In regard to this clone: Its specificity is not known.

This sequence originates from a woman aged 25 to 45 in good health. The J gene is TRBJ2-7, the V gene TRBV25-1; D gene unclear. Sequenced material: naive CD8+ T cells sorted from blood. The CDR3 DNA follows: TGTGCCAGCAGTGAGACGACCGTTTACTCCTACGAGCAGTACTTC. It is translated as CASSETTVYSYEQYF.